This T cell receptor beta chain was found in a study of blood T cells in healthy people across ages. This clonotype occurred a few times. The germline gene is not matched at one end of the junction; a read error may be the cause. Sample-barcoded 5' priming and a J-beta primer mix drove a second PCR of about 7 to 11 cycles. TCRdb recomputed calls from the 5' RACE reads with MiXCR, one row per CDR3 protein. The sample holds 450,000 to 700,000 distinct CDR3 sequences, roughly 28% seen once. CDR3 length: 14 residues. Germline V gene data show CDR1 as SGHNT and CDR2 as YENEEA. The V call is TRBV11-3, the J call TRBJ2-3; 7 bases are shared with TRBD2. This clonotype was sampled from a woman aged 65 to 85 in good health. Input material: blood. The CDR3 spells CTSSISGSTDTQYF. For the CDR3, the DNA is TGTACCAGCAGCATTAGCGGGAGCACAGATACGCAGTATTTT.